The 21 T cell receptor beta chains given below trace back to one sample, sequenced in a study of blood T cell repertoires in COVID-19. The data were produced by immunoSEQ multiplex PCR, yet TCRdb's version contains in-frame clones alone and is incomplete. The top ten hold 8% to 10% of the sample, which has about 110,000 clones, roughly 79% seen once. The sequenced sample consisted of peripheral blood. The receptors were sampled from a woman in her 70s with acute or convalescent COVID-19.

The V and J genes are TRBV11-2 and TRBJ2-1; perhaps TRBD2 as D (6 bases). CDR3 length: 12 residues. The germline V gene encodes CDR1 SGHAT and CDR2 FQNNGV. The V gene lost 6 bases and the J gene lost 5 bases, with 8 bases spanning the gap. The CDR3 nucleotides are TGTGCCAGCAGAGGAGGGAACAATGAGCAGTTCTTC. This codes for CASRGGNNEQFF.

The CDR3 spells CASSLAAGAGNTIYF. The CDR3 region has the DNA TGTGCCAGCAGCTTAGCGGCCGGGGCTGGAAACACCATATATTTT. The chain is built from TRBV7-8 and TRBJ1-3; D uncertain. Trimming shortened V by 0 bases and J by 2 bases, and 8 bases separated the two germline ends. Germline V gene sequence: CDR1 SGHVS, CDR2 FQNEAQ. The CDR3 has 15 residues.

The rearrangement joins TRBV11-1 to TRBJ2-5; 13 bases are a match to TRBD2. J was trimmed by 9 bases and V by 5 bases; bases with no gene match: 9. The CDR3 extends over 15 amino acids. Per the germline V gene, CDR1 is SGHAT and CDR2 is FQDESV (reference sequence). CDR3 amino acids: CASSQSTSGGRAQYF. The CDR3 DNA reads TGTGCCAGCAGCCAATCGACTAGCGGGGGGAGGGCCCAGTACTTC.

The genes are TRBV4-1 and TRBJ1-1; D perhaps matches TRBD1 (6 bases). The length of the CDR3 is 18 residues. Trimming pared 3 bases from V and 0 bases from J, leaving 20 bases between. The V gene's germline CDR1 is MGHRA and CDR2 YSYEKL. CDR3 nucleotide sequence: TGCGCCAGCAGCCAGAGACAGGTGCCGGCCCTTATGAACACTGAAGCTTTCTTT. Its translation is CASSQRQVPALMNTEAFF.

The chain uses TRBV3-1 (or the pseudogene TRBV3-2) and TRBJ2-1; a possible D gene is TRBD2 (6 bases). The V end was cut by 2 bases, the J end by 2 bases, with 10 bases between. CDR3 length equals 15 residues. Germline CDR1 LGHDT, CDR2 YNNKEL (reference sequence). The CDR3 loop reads CASSQFGGAYNEQFF. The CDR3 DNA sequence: TGTGCCAGCAGCCAATTCGGGGGTGCCTACAATGAGCAGTTCTTC.

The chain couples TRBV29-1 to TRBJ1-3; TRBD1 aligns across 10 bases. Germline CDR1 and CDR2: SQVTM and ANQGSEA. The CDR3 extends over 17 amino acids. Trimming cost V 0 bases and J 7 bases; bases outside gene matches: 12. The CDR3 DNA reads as TGCAGCGTTGAAGATTGGGACGCGGGGGACAGGGGCAACACCATATATTTT. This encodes CSVEDWDAGDRGNTIYF.

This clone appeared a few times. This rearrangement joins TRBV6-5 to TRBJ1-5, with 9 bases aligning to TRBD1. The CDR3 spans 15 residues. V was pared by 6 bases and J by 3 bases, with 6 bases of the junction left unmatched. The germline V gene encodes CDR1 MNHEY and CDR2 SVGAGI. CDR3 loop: CASSPRDRVNQPQHF. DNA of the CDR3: TGTGCCAGCAGCCCCCGGGACAGGGTCAATCAGCCCCAGCATTTT.

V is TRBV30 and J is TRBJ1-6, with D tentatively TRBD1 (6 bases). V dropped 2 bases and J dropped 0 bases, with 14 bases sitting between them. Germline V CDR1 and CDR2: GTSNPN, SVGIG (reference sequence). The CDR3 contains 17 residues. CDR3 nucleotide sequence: TGTGCCTGGAGTCGCGCAGGGGCGAGCTCCTATAATTCACCCCTCCACTTT. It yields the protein CAWSRAGASSYNSPLHF. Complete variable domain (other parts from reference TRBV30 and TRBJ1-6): SQTIHQWPATLVQPVGSPLSLECTVEGTSNPNLYWYRQAAGRGLQLLFYSVGIGQISSEVPQNLSASRPQDRQFILSSKKLLLSDSGFYLCAWSRAGASSYNSPLHFGNGTRLTVT.

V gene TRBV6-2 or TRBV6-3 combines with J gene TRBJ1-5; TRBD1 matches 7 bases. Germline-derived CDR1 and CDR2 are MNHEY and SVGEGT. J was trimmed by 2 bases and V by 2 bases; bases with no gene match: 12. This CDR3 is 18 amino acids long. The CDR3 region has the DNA TGTGCCAGCAGTTACACTCGGGGACAGCCCTTCGGCAATCAGCCCCAGCATTTT. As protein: CASSYTRGQPFGNQPQHF.

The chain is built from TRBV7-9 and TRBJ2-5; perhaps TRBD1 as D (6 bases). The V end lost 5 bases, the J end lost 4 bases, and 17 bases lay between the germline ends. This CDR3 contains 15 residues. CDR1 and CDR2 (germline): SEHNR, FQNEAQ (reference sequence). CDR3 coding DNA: TGTGCCAGCAGCCCGCAACAGGGTTCGGGAGAGACCCAGTACTTC. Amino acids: CASSPQQGSGETQYF.

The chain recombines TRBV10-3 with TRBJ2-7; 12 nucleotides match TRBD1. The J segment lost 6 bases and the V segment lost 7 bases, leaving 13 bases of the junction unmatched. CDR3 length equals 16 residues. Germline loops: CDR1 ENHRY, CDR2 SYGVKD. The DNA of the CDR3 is TGTGCCATCACTAGGACCGGTGGGACAGGGGGCGTCGAGCAGTACTTC. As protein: CAITRTGGTGGVEQYF.

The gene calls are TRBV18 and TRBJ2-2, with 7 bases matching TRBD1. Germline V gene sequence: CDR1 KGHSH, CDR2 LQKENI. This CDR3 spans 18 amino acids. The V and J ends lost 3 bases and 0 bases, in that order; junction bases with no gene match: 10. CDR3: CASSPRASGTANTGELFF. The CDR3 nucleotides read TGTGCCAGCTCACCGCGGGCATCAGGGACAGCGAACACCGGGGAGCTGTTTTTT.

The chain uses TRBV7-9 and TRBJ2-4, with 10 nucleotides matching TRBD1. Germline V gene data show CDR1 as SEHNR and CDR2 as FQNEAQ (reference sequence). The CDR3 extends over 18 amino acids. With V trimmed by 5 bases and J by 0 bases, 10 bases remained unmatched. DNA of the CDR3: TGTGCCAGCAGCCCCTGGACAGGGGGTGTCTCAGCCAAAAACATTCAGTACTTC. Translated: CASSPWTGGVSAKNIQYF.

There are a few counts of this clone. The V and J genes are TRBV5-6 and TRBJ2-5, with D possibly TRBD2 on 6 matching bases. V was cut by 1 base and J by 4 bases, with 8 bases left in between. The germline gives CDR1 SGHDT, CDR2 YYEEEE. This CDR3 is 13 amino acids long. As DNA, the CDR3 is TGTGCCAGCAGCTTGTTTAGCGGAGAGACCCAGTACTTC. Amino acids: CASSLFSGETQYF.

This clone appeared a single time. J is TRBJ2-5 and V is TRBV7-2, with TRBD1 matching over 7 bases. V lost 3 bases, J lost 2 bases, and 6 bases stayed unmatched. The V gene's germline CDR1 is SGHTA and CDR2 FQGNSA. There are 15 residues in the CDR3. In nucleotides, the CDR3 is TGTGCCAGCAGCTTTGCCTCGGGACAGCAAGAGACCCAGTACTTC. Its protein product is CASSFASGQQETQYF.

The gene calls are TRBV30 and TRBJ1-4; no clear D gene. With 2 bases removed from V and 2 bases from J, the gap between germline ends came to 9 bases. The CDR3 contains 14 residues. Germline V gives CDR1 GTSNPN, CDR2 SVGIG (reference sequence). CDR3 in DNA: TGTGCCTGGAGTATTACAGCCACTAATGAAAAACTGTTTTTT. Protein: CAWSITATNEKLFF.

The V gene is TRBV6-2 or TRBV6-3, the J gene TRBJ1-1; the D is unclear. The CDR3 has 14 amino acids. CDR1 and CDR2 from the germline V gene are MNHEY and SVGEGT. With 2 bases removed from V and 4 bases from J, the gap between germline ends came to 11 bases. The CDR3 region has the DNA TGTGCCAGCAGTTACCTCCGGGTGGGCACTGAAGCTTTCTTT. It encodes CASSYLRVGTEAFF.

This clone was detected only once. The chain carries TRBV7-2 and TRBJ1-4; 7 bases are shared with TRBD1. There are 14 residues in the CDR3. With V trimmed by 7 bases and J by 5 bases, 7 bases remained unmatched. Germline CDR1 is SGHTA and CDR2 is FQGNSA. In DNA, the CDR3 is TGTGCCAGCACCTATCCAGGGGGAAATGAAAAACTGTTTTTT. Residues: CASTYPGGNEKLFF.

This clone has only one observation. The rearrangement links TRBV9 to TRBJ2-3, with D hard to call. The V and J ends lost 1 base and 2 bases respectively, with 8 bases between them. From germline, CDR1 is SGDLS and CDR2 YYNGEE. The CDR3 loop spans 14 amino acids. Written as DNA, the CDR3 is TGTGCCAGCAGCGTATTACAGACCACAGATACGCAGTATTTT. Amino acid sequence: CASSVLQTTDTQYF.

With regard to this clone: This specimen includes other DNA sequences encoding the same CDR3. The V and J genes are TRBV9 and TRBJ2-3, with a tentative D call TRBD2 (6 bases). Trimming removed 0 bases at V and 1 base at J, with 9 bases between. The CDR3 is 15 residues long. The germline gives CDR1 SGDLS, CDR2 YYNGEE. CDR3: CASSVVSGGTDTQYF. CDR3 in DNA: TGTGCCAGCAGCGTAGTTAGCGGAGGCACAGATACGCAGTATTTT.

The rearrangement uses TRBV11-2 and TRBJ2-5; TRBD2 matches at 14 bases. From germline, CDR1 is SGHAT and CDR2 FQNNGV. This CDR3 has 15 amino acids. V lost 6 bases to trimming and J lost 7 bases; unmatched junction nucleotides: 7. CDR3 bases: TGTGCCAGCAGTCTCGGACTAGCGGGGGGTGGGACCCAGTACTTC. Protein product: CASSLGLAGGGTQYF.